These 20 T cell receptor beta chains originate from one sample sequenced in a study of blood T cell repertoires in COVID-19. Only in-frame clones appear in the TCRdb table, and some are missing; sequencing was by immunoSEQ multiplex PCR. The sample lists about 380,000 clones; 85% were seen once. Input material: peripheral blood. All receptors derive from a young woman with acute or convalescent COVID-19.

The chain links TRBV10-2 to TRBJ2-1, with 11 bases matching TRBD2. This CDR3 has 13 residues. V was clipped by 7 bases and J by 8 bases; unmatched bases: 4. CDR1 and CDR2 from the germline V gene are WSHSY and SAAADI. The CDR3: CASILAGGHEQFF. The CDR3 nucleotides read TGCGCCAGCATCCTAGCGGGAGGTCATGAGCAGTTCTTC.

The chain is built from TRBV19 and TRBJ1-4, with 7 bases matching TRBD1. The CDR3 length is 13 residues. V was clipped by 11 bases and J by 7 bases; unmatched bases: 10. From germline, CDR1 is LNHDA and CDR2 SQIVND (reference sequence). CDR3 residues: CASTRGMREKLFF. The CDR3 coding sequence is TGTGCCTCCACCAGGGGGATGCGTGAAAAACTGTTTTTT.

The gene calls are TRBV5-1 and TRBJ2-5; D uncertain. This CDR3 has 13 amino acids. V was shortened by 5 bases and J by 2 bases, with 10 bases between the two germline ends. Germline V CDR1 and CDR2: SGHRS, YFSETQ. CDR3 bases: TGCGCCAGCAGTAACAGCCCTCAAGAGACCCAGTACTTC. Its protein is CASSNSPQETQYF.

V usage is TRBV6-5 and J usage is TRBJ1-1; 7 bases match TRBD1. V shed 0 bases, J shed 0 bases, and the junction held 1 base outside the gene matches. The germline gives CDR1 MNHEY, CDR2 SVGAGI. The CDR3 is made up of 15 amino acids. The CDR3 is CASSYSGTVNTEAFF. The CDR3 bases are TGTGCCAGCAGTTACTCCGGGACAGTGAACACTGAAGCTTTCTTT.

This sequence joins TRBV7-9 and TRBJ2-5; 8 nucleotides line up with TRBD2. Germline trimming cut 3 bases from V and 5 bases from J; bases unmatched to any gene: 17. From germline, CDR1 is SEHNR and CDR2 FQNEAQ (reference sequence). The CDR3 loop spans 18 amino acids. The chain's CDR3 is CASSFGAAGGVLGETQYF. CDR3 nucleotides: TGTGCCAGCAGCTTTGGAGCGGCGGGGGGAGTTCTTGGGGAGACCCAGTACTTC. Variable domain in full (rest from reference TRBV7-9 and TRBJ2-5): DTGVSQNPRHKITKRGQNVTFRCDPISEHNRLYWYRQTLGQGPEFLTYFQNEAQLEKSRLLSDRFSAERPKGSFSTLEIQRTEQGDSAMYLCASSFGAAGGVLGETQYFGPGTRLLVL.

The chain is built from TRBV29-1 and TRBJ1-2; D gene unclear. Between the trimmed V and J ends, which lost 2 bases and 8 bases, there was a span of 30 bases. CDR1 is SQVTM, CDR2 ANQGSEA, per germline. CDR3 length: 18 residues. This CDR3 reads CSVENTAPGYPPSGGYTF. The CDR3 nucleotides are TGCAGCGTTGAAAATACCGCCCCAGGTTACCCTCCCTCTGGCGGCTACACCTTC.

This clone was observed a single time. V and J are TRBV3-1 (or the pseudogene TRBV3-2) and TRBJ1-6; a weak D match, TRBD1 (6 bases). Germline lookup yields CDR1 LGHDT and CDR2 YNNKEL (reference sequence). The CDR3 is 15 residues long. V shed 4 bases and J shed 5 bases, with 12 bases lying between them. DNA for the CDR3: TGTGCCAGCAGCCCGACAGGTGGAGATAATTCACCCCTCCACTTT. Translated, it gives CASSPTGGDNSPLHF.

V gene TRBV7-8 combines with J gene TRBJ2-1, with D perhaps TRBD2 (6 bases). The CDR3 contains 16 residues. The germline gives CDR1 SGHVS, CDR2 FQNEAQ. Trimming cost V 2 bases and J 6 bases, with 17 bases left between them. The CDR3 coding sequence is TGTGCCAGCAGCTTATTGGTGGGGGGTCCGATCAATGAGCAGTTCTTC. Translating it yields CASSLLVGGPINEQFF. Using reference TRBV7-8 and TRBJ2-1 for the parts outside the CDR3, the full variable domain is GAGVSQSPRYKVAKRGQDVALRCDPISGHVSLFWYQQALGQGPEFLTYFQNEAQLDKSGLPSDRFFAERPEGSVSTLKIQRTQQEDSAVYLCASSLLVGGPINEQFFGPGTRLTVL.

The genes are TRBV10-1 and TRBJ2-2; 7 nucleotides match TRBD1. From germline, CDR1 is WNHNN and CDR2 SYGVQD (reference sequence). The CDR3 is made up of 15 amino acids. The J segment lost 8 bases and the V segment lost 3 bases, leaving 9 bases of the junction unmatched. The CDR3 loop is CASSEKGAGVGELFF. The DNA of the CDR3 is TGCGCCAGCAGTGAAAAGGGGGCAGGTGTAGGGGAGCTGTTTTTT.

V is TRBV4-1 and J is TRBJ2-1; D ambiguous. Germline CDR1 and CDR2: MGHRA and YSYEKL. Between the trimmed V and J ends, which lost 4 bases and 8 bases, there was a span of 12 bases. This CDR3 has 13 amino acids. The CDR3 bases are TGCGCCAGCAGCCTCACAGAACAGTATGAGCAGTTCTTC. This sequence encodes CASSLTEQYEQFF.

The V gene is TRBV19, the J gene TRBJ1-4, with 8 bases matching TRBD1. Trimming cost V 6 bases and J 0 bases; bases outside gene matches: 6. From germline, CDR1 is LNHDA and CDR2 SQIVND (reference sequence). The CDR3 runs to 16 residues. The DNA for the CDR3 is TGTGCCAGTAGCCCCAGGGGGCCCCCAACTAATGAAAAACTGTTTTTT. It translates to CASSPRGPPTNEKLFF.

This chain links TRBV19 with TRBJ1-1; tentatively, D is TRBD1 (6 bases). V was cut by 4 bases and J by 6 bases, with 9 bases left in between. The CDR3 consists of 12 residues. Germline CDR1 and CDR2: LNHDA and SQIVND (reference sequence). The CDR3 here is CASSTQGPEAFF. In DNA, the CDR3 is TGTGCCAGTAGTACTCAGGGGCCTGAAGCTTTCTTT.

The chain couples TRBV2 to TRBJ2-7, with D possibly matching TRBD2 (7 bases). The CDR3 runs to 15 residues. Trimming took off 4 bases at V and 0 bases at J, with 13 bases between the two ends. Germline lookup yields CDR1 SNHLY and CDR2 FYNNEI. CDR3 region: CASSGPGGSSYEQYF. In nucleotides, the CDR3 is TGTGCCAGCAGTGGCCCGGGGGGCAGCTCCTACGAGCAGTACTTC.

The CDR3 spells CASSQITSGRPGELFF. The CDR3 nucleotides read TGTGCCAGCAGTCAAATCACTAGCGGGAGACCCGGGGAGCTGTTTTTT. The chain employs TRBV28 and TRBJ2-2; 11 bases map to TRBD2. V lost 5 bases to trimming and J lost 6 bases; unmatched junction nucleotides: 8. From germline, CDR1 is MDHEN and CDR2 SYDVKM. CDR3 size: 16 residues.

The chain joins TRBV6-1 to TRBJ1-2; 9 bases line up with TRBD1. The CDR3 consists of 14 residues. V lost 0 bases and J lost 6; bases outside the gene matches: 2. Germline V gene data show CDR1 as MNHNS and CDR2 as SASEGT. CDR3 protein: CASSEAGTGHGYTF. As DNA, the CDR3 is TGTGCCAGCAGTGAAGCAGGGACAGGGCATGGCTACACCTTC.

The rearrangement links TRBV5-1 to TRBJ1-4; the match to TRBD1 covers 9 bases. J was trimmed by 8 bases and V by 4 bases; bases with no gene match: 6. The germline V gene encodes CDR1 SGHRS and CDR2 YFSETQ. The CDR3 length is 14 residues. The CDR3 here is CASSAGTGTEKLFF. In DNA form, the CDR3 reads TGCGCCAGCAGCGCCGGGACAGGGACGGAAAAACTGTTTTTT.

DNA of the CDR3: TGCGCCAGCAGCCTAGAGACAGGGAACTATGGCTACACCTTC. This encodes CASSLETGNYGYTF. V is TRBV5-1 and J is TRBJ1-2, with 7 positions matching TRBD1. There are 14 residues in the CDR3. V was pared by 4 bases and J by 2 bases, with 5 bases of the junction left unmatched. Germline V gene sequence: CDR1 SGHRS, CDR2 YFSETQ.

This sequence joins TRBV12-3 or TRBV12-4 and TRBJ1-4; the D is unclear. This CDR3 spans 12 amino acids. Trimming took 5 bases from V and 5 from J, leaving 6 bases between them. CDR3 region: CASSPPNEKLFF. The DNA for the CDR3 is TGTGCCAGCAGTCCCCCAAATGAAAAACTGTTTTTT.

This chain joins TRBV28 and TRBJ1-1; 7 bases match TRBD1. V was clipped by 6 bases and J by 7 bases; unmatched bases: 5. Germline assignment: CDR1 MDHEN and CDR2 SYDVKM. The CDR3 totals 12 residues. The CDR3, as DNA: TGTGCCAGCAGCAGAGGACAGGTTGAAGCTTTCTTT. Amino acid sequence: CASSRGQVEAFF.

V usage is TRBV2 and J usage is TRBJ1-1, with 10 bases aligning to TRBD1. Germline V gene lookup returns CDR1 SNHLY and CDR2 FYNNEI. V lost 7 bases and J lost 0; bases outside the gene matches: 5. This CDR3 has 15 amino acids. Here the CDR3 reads CASMRGQGMNTEAFF. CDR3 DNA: TGTGCCAGCATGAGGGGACAGGGGATGAACACTGAAGCTTTCTTT.